What follows are 7 T cell receptor beta chains derived from one specimen sequenced in a study of T cell responses to AZD1222 COVID-19 vaccine (dated by TCRdb to the early 2020s). The sample's time point label is to be understood as: baseline before first vaccination. The library relied on the immunoSEQ multiplex PCR assay. What TCRdb holds here is the immuneACCESS table cut down to in-frame rearrangements. Part of the clones is not present; checked against another copy, under half of the missing clones reflect an unresolved V gene, and the others are unexplained. The table for this sample lists about 110,000 clones; about nine tenths of them were counted only once. The ten largest make up roughly 1.1% of the sample. The sample consisted of peripheral blood, taken on day 0 of AZD1222 vaccination. The receptors here all came from an adult in good health.

The chain links TRBV11-2 to TRBJ2-5, with 10 bases matching TRBD1. CDR1 and CDR2 from the germline V gene are SGHAT and FQNNGV. This CDR3 region has 15 residues. V lost 4 bases to trimming and J lost 5 bases; unmatched junction nucleotides: 7. The CDR3 DNA reads as TGTGCCAGCAGCTCCGGGGGACAGGGGTTGGAGACCCAGTACTTC. It translates to CASSSGGQGLETQYF.

This clone was observed once. V and J are TRBV5-1 and TRBJ2-1, with 12 bases aligning to TRBD2. CDR3 length: 16 residues. After removal of 0 bases from V and 5 bases from J, the junction contained 3 bases not matched to a gene. Germline-derived CDR1 and CDR2 are SGHRS and YFSETQ. The CDR3 loop is CASSLAASGGDNEQFF. In DNA form, the CDR3 reads TGCGCCAGCAGCTTGGCGGCTAGCGGGGGGGACAATGAGCAGTTCTTC.

This chain connects TRBV25-1 to TRBJ1-4; D not resolved. This CDR3 has 11 residues. V gave up 8 bases and J gave up 12 bases, with 13 bases separating them. The V gene's germline CDR1 is MGHDK and CDR2 SYGVNS. The CDR3 bases are TGTGCCAGCGATGATGGCAACGAACTGTTTTTT. Protein product: CASDDGNELFF.

The rearrangement uses TRBV23-1 and TRBJ2-7; D is perhaps TRBD1 (5 bases). TRBV23-1 is an ORF, with its function uncertain. The CDR3 covers 14 residues. V gave up 4 bases and J gave up 0 bases, with 10 bases separating them. CDR3: CASSRGRYSYEQYF. The CDR3 DNA reads as TGCGCCAGCAGTCGGGGCAGGTACTCCTACGAGCAGTACTTC.

With respect to this clone: The junction differs from germline at one of its ends, possibly a read error. The chain joins TRBV15 to TRBJ2-5; D gene unclear. In germline, CDR1 is LNHNV, CDR2 YYDKDF (reference sequence). CDR3 length equals 15 residues. The CDR3 protein is CATNRNGRLGETQYF. The CDR3 DNA follows: TGTGCCACCAACAGAAACGGCAGGTTGGGGGAGACCCAGTACTTC.

V gene TRBV6-4 combines with J gene TRBJ2-3; TRBD1 matches at 8 bases. J was trimmed by 6 bases and V by 0 bases; bases with no gene match: 5. The CDR3 totals 15 residues. Germline CDR1 MRHNA, CDR2 SNTAGT. Here the CDR3 reads CASSDSTQGADTQYF. CDR3 nucleotide sequence: TGTGCCAGCAGTGACTCTACCCAGGGGGCCGATACGCAGTATTTT.

V and J are TRBV25-1 and TRBJ2-7; 10 nucleotides agree with TRBD1. V was pared by 7 bases and J by 3 bases, with 6 bases of the junction left unmatched. Germline V lookup: CDR1 MGHDK, CDR2 SYGVNS. The CDR3 spans 14 residues. The DNA of the CDR3 is TGTGCCAGCACCCGCGGGACAGGGGTCTACGAGCAGTACTTC. Its protein is CASTRGTGVYEQYF.